The 19 T cell receptor beta chains given below trace back to one sample, sequenced in a study of tumor-infiltrating lymphocytes in primary liver carcinoma. The authors made TCR beta cDNA from 450 to 600 ng total RNA with a constant-region primer. The TCR beta library was amplified through three nested multiplex PCR rounds in a modified ARM-PCR procedure. With TRBV1-TRBV30 forward primers and a C-beta reverse primer, the first two PCR rounds were run for 10 to 11 cycles each. TCRdb re-called the multiplex PCR reads with MiXCR, one entry per CDR3 protein. Of around 27,000 distinct CDR3 sequences listed, about three quarters are singletons. The roughly 18-34 mg bulk tissue piece was not sorted before simultaneous RNA and DNA extraction. The sequencing input was liver tumor tissue from sampling region 3. As for subset: tumor region T3, left-lateral pole. The receptor source for this set is a man aged 40-49 years with primary liver carcinoma and hepatitis B virus infection.

A remark on this clonotype: Just one base apart from a much larger clone, this may be a read error. The chain has TRBV5-1 and TRBJ2-1; 10 bases match TRBD1. The CDR3 loop spans 15 amino acids. The J segment lost 6 bases and the V segment lost 7 bases, leaving 10 bases of the junction unmatched. CDR1 is SGHRS, CDR2 YFSETQ, per germline. The CDR3 bases are TGCGCCAGCGGCTCGGGACAGGGGCTGGGCAATGAGCAGTTCTTC. Amino acids: CASGSGQGLGNEQFF. Full variable domain (remainder filled in from reference TRBV5-1 and TRBJ2-1): KAGVTQTPRYLIKTRGQQVTLSCSPISGHRSVSWYQQTPGQGLQFLFEYFSETQRNKGNFPGRFSGRQFSNSRSEMNVSTLELGDSALYLCASGSGQGLGNEQFFGPGTRLTVL.

V is TRBV5-1 and J is TRBJ2-1; 10 bases agree with TRBD1. V was clipped by 7 bases and J by 9 bases; unmatched bases: 10. This CDR3 has 14 residues. CDR1 is SGHRS, CDR2 YFSETQ, per germline. The CDR3 here is CASRVGTGASEQFF. The DNA of the CDR3 is TGCGCCAGCCGCGTAGGGACAGGGGCCAGTGAGCAGTTCTTC. Complete variable domain (other parts from reference TRBV5-1 and TRBJ2-1): KAGVTQTPRYLIKTRGQQVTLSCSPISGHRSVSWYQQTPGQGLQFLFEYFSETQRNKGNFPGRFSGRQFSNSRSEMNVSTLELGDSALYLCASRVGTGASEQFFGPGTRLTVL.

Remarks on this clonotype: The junction departs from the called germline gene at one end, perhaps through a read error. The chain links TRBV11-2 to TRBJ2-1, with D unresolved. This CDR3 spans 13 amino acids. The V gene's germline CDR1 is SGHAT and CDR2 FQNNGV. Written as DNA, the CDR3 is TGTACCAGCAGCTTAGATCGGCTAATGATGGGGTTCTTC. It encodes CTSSLDRLMMGFF.

J is TRBJ2-7 and V is TRBV11-2; no firm D call. Trimming took off 5 bases at V and 7 bases at J, with 21 bases between the two ends. Germline values: CDR1 SGHAT, CDR2 FQNNGV. The CDR3 totals 15 residues. CDR3 sequence: CASSQPNAKGGEQYF. In DNA, the CDR3 is TGTGCCAGCAGCCAACCTAATGCAAAGGGCGGTGAGCAGTACTTC.

V gene TRBV12-3 or TRBV12-4 combines with J gene TRBJ2-3; tentative D call: TRBD2 (6 bases). The CDR3 is 16 amino acids. The V end was cut by 4 bases, the J end by 3 bases, with 17 bases between. CDR3 nucleotides: TGTGCCAGCAGTTCCATGGCGGGGACCCTTACAGATACGCAGTATTTT. Amino acids: CASSSMAGTLTDTQYF.

Points on this clonotype: Mismatch with germline at one junction end may stem from a read error. V and J are TRBV5-4 and TRBJ1-1; 7 bases align to TRBD1. There are 16 residues in the CDR3. Germline lookup yields CDR1 SGHNT and CDR2 YYREEE (reference sequence). CDR3 amino acids: CACSLGPQGGGTEAVF. Here the CDR3 DNA reads TGTGCCTGCAGCTTGGGCCCCCAAGGGGGCGGCACTGAAGCTGTCTTT.

Remarks on this clonotype: A read error may account for a junction end that differs from germline. The chain recombines TRBV11-2 with TRBJ2-3; D unresolved. The CDR3 loop spans 12 amino acids. Germline CDR1 and CDR2: SGHAT and FQNNGV. The CDR3 bases are TGTGCCAGTAGCACCAGCACGGATACGCAGTATTTT. Its translation: CASSTSTDTQYF.

A single count supports this clonotype. This rearrangement joins TRBV6-5 to TRBJ2-2; 8 positions match TRBD2. Germline CDR1 reads MNHEY; CDR2 reads SVGAGI. V dropped 6 bases and J dropped 15; count of bases not matched to a gene: 18. CDR3 length: 15 residues. The CDR3, as DNA: TGTGCCAGCAGGGGGACTAGTGGGAGTCTTGGGGAAGTGTTTTTT. It yields the protein CASRGTSGSLGEVFF.

With regard to this clonotype: Given the absence of the conserved phenylalanine or tryptophan at the CDR3 end, a read error is likely. The limits of the CDR3 on the DNA are not certain, so only TCRdb's listed CDR3 is given. CDR3 in amino acids: CAGSLGLAGPKNIQYL. The chain joins TRBV5-8 to TRBJ2-4; the D call TRBD2 from the table was never checked on the DNA. CDR1 is SGHTS, CDR2 YDEGEE, per germline. The CDR3 adds up to 16 amino acids, both ends counted.

On this clonotype itself: As the CDR3 is not closed by the conserved phenylalanine or tryptophan, this likely results from a read error. The chain joins TRBV6-6 to TRBJ2-2; weak D call: TRBD2 (7 bases). The germline V gene encodes CDR1 MNHNY and CDR2 SVGAGI (reference sequence). V dropped 5 bases and J dropped 5 bases, with 18 bases sitting between them. The CDR3 is 16 amino acids. CDR3 sequence: CASSKRGRAGTGELFI. The CDR3 region has the DNA TGTGCCAGCAGTAAAAGGGGGAGGGCAGGGACCGGGGAGCTGTTTATT.

A word on this clonotype: Germline and junction disagree at one end, which may indicate a read error. The rearrangement uses TRBV10-3 and TRBJ2-7, with TRBD2 identical over 16 bases. The V gene's germline CDR1 is ENHRY and CDR2 SYGVKD. The CDR3 length is 19 residues. CDR3 nucleotides: TGTACCATCACCAAACGATCGGGACTAGCGGGGGGGTTCTCCTACGAGCTGTACTTC. Protein: CTITKRSGLAGGFSYELYF.

To note about this clonotype: No conserved phenylalanine or tryptophan is present at the end of the CDR3, so a read error is the likely explanation. V gene TRBV6-6 combines with J gene TRBJ1-4; 7 bases line up with TRBD1. The length of the CDR3 is 14 residues. Germline values: CDR1 MNHNY, CDR2 SVGAGI (reference sequence). J was trimmed by 8 bases and V by 6 bases; bases with no gene match: 9. CDR3 in amino acids: CASSLHDRDEKLFY. The CDR3 DNA follows: TGTGCCAGCAGCCTCCATGACAGGGACGAAAAACTGTTTTAT.

This clonotype has a handful of counts. CDR3 sequence (DNA): TGTGCCAGCAGCGTAGCTCTTGGAACACAAGGGGATACGCAGTATTTT. It is translated as CASSVALGTQGDTQYF. The chain employs TRBV9 and TRBJ2-3; D unclear. Germline CDR1 is SGDLS and CDR2 is YYNGEE. Trimming cost V 0 bases and J 6 bases, with 17 bases left between them. This CDR3 contains 16 residues.

This clonotype has more than one count but fewer than ten. The genes are TRBV10-3 and TRBJ2-7; no definite D call. There are 14 residues in the CDR3. CDR1 and CDR2 (germline): ENHRY, SYGVKD. Trimming removed 3 bases from V and 2 bases from J, with 11 bases in between. The DNA for the CDR3 is TGTGCCATCAGTGATGGTCAAAACCCCTACGAGCAGTACTTC. It encodes CAISDGQNPYEQYF.

In this sample, this clonotype turned up many times. V and J are TRBV19 and TRBJ2-3, with D possibly being TRBD2 (5 bases). The CDR3 has 14 amino acids. Germline V gene data show CDR1 as LNHDA and CDR2 as SQIVND (reference sequence). Trimming removed 3 bases from V and 2 bases from J, with 9 bases in between. The CDR3 reads CASSIIGNTDTQYF. In nucleotides, the CDR3 is TGTGCCAGTAGTATTATCGGGAACACAGATACGCAGTATTTT.

In regard to this clonotype: One end of the junction fails to match germline, which may point to a read error. The V gene is TRBV6-2 or TRBV6-3, the J gene TRBJ1-1; no firm D call. This CDR3 comprises 14 residues. Germline CDR1 reads MNHEY; CDR2 reads SVGEGT. The CDR3 is CVSNYPELDTEAFF. In DNA form, the CDR3 reads TGTGTCAGCAATTACCCAGAGCTGGACACTGAAGCTTTCTTT.

This rearrangement joins TRBV28 to TRBJ2-1; 10 nucleotides agree with TRBD1. CDR3 length: 15 amino acids. Per germline, CDR1 MDHEN and CDR2 SYDVKM. The ends lost 3 bases at V and 9 bases at J; junction bases unmatched: 8. CDR3 bases: TGTGCCAGCAGTTTGGGGGGACAGGGGACCCGTGAGCAGTTCTTC. Residues: CASSLGGQGTREQFF.

The chain is built from TRBV11-2 and TRBJ2-1; D not resolved. The germline V gene has CDR1 SGHAT and CDR2 FQNNGV. This CDR3 has 14 amino acids. The germline V and J ends were trimmed by 8 bases and 7 bases, with 18 bases remaining between them. The CDR3 DNA reads TGTGCCAGCGACTTATACCGGCTAGTTAATGAGCAGTTCTTC. This encodes CASDLYRLVNEQFF.

About this clonotype itself: Likely a read error: the CDR3 ends without its conserved phenylalanine or tryptophan. The chain couples TRBV5-4 to TRBJ2-7, with TRBD2 identical over 8 bases. Germline CDR1 and CDR2: SGHNT and YYREEE (reference sequence). The CDR3 runs 15 residues. V shed 4 bases, J shed 5 bases, and the junction held 11 bases outside the gene matches. The CDR3 here is CASSPGLAETHEQYL. The CDR3 DNA follows: TGTGCCAGCAGCCCTGGACTAGCCGAAACCCACGAGCAGTACCTC.